These 5 T cell receptor beta chains came from one sample sequenced in a study of post-analysis software for immune sequencing data. General study results and limits: In patients, five or six TRBV segments were more frequent than in controls, with TRBV5-6, TRBV5-1 and TRBV20-1 among them.

Which antigens these TCRs recognize remains unknown. Prepared TCR beta cDNA libraries contained unique molecular identifiers. TCRdb independently ran MiXCR on the PCR reads; one entry per CDR3 protein. The sample holds hundreds of thousands of distinct CDR3 sequences, around 27% seen once. The source material was blood. Every receptor here comes from a girl aged 5-17 years with multiple sclerosis.

The V and J genes are TRBV12-3 or TRBV12-4 and TRBJ1-5, with 12 nucleotides matching TRBD1. CDR3 length: 15 residues. V shed 6 bases and J 7 bases; nucleotides not matched to a gene: 7. CDR3 protein: CASSLGQGARQPQHF. The DNA of the CDR3 is TGTGCCAGCAGCTTGGGACAGGGGGCAAGACAGCCCCAGCATTTT.

The chain carries TRBV28 and TRBJ2-3; no definite D call. The germline gives CDR1 MDHEN, CDR2 SYDVKM. Trimming left V 3 bases short and J 7 bases short, with 11 bases between. The CDR3 spans 13 residues. CDR3 DNA sequence: TGTGCCAGCAGTTTGGGCTCGCCCCATACGCAGTATTTT. It encodes CASSLGSPHTQYF.

The V call is TRBV25-1, the J call TRBJ1-4, with unresolved D. Germline values: CDR1 MGHDK, CDR2 SYGVNS. Trimming stripped 2 bases from V and 0 bases from J, with 7 bases between. The CDR3 covers 15 residues. CDR3: CASSEIGATNEKLFF. CDR3 nucleotide sequence: TGTGCCAGCAGTGAAATCGGTGCAACTAATGAAAAACTGTTTTTT.

The rearrangement uses TRBV7-2 and TRBJ2-5; no reliable D call. The last part of the DNA fits TRBJ2-7 better; the J call may be wrong. The CDR3 has 13 amino acids. Germline assignment: CDR1 SGHTA and CDR2 FQGNSA. CDR3 amino acids: CASSFGHLAEQYF. The CDR3 DNA is TGTGCCAGCAGCTTCGGGCACCTCGCCGAGCAGTACTTC.

This clonotype has only a few counts. The chain has TRBV7-2 and TRBJ1-2; the D gene is possibly TRBD1 (5 bases). This CDR3 is 15 amino acids long. Germline assignment: CDR1 SGHTA and CDR2 FQGNSA. V gave up 1 base and J gave up 2 bases, with 11 bases separating them. The CDR3 bases are TGTGCCAGCAGCTTAGGCAGGGAAACAAACTATGGCTACACCTTC. It translates to CASSLGRETNYGYTF.